The 4 T cell receptor beta chains presented below share a single source sample, sequenced in a study of OX40 agonist ivuxolimab in advanced cancers. The repertoire was sequenced with immunoSEQ multiplex PCR; TCRdb's copy has only in-frame clones and lacks some. The data contain about 52,000 clones, 85% to 95% of them singletons. This specimen consisted of CD4+ or CD8+ T cells sorted from blood, obtained in a trial of the OX40 agonist ivuxolimab. The receptors here all came from an adult with an advanced solid tumor such as melanoma, head and neck, liver or kidney cancer.

The chain has TRBV13 and TRBJ2-7; 7 nucleotides align to TRBD2. The CDR3 has 15 amino acids. Germline V gene data show CDR1 as PRHDT and CDR2 as FYEKMQ (reference sequence). V lost 5 bases, J lost 1 base, and 8 bases stayed unmatched. CDR3: CASSPREGRSYEQYF. The CDR3 DNA follows: TGTGCCAGCAGCCCCAGGGAGGGTAGATCCTACGAGCAGTACTTC. The complete variable domain, with remaining parts taken from reference TRBV13 and TRBJ2-7, reads AAGVIQSPRHLIKEKRETATLKCYPIPRHDTVYWYQQGPGQDPQFLISFYEKMQSDKGSIPDRFSAQQFSDYHSELNMSSLELGDSALYFCASSPREGRSYEQYFGPGTRLTVT.

The chain is built from TRBV27 and TRBJ2-3; 8 bases fit TRBD2. Germline lookup yields CDR1 MNHEY and CDR2 SMNVEV (reference sequence). The V gene end was trimmed by 5 bases and the J gene end by 2 bases; junction bases not matched to a gene: 3. This CDR3 comprises 14 residues. The CDR3 sequence: CASSTSGDTDTQYF. The CDR3 region has the DNA TGTGCCAGCAGTACTAGCGGAGACACAGATACGCAGTATTTT.

The gene calls are TRBV28 and TRBJ1-2; D gene uncertain. CDR1 is MDHEN and CDR2 is SYDVKM in the germline V gene. The CDR3 covers 14 residues. Trimming took 3 bases from V and 7 from J, leaving 15 bases between them. DNA of the CDR3: TGTGCCAGCAGTTTCCCTGTCTCACTTGGTGGCTACACCTTC. This sequence encodes CASSFPVSLGGYTF.

The chain links TRBV4-3 to TRBJ2-6; no definite D call. Germline V gene lookup returns CDR1 LGHNA and CDR2 YSLEER. The CDR3 is made up of 14 amino acids. The V end was cut by 6 bases, the J end by 2 bases, with 8 bases between. The DNA for the CDR3 is TGCGCCAGCAGTCCGACTCCTGGGGCCAACGTCCTGACTTTC. It encodes CASSPTPGANVLTF.